This T cell receptor beta chain appears in the sequencing data of a study of identical twins. Unique molecular identifiers were present on cDNA, and template switching added a universal primer site. TCRdb re-called the 5' RACE reads with MiXCR, one entry per CDR3 protein. The sample yields approximately 600,000 distinct CDR3 sequences, approximately 10% seen once. Germline V gene data show CDR1 as SQVTM and CDR2 as ANQGSEA. V lost 2 bases, J lost 2 bases, and 10 bases lay in between. This CDR3 is built from 13 residues. This clonotype was seen more than once but under ten times. These data were also filed under a second study, of yellow fever vaccine responses in identical twins.

The chain employs TRBV29-1 and TRBJ2-7; D possibly corresponds to TRBD2 (5 bases). Sequenced input: PBMCs. The sequence was obtained from a woman aged 18-35 years in good health. The CDR3 DNA reads as TGCAGCGTTGAATTGGAGGAACCCTACGAGCAGTACTTC. Its translation: CSVELEEPYEQYF.